This T cell receptor (beta chain) was profiled in a study of CD8 T cells in Susac syndrome. The CDR3 contains 17 residues. Losses at the gene ends were 5 bases for V and 6 bases for J; bases not matched to a gene: 10. Germline lookup yields CDR1 MNHNS and CDR2 SASEGT. An input of roughly 0.5 to 1 ug of RNA was subjected to reverse transcription using random hexamers. TCRdb reanalysed the immunoSEQ multiplex PCR reads using MiXCR and keeps one entry per CDR3 protein. The table shows approximately 150,000 distinct CDR3 sequences, with 85% to 95% occurring only once. Sequencing of TCR beta was performed on blood CD8+ and CD4+ T cells. TEMRA cells were enriched by FACS, while CD8+ and CD4+ T cells were obtained through a negative isolation that was performed magnetically.

This rearrangement joins TRBV6-1 to TRBJ2-1; TRBD2 aligns across 13 bases. The sequenced sample was CD4+ T cells from PBMCs. This TCR came from a human donor with multiple sclerosis. CDR3 DNA: TGTGCCAGCAGTCTATCCCGGACTAGCGGGAGTGTCAATGAGCAGTTCTTC. Its translation: CASSLSRTSGSVNEQFF.